This T cell receptor (beta chain) was found in a study of CD4 and CD8 cells across lung adenocarcinoma regions. Deletions cut 8 bases from V and 5 bases from J, with 12 bases between. Looked up from germline, CDR1 is MRHNA and CDR2 is SNTAGT. The CDR3 runs to 13 residues. One entry per CDR3 protein, called by TCRdb with MiXCR from the PCR reads. The table lists roughly 13,000 distinct CDR3 sequences, approximately 40% of them singletons, with 17% in the top ten. The patients had localized lung adenocarcinoma, a non-small cell subtype. This clonotype appeared a few times. The sequence came from a male donor with lung adenocarcinoma. The CD4 and CD8 labels of this study may be unreliable. J is TRBJ2-2 and V is TRBV6-4, with D perhaps matching TRBD1 (6 bases). Sequenced sample: CD4+ T cells from the center of a lung tumor. CDR3 bases: TGTGCCAGCGGCACAGGGAGTACCGGGGAGCTGTTTTTT. Its protein is CASGTGSTGELFF.